This TCR beta chain was recorded in a study of OX40 agonist ivuxolimab in advanced cancers. The overall study: Patients received the agonistic anti-OX40 (CD134) antibody ivuxolimab.

From germline, CDR1 is SGHTA and CDR2 FQGNSA. V was pared by 5 bases and J by 0 bases, with 6 bases of the junction left unmatched. The CDR3 extends over 17 amino acids. Sequenced by immunoSEQ multiplex PCR; TCRdb stores in-frame clones only, minus some. Of roughly 100,000 clones listed, under 95% are singletons. This TCR was sampled from an adult with an advanced solid tumor such as melanoma, head and neck, liver or kidney cancer. The sample consisted of CD4+ or CD8+ T cells sorted from blood, taken in a trial of the OX40 agonist ivuxolimab. The chain combines TRBV7-2 with TRBJ2-3, with 12 nucleotides matching TRBD2. CDR3 DNA sequence: TGTGCCAGCAGCCCCACTAGCGGGGGGACTAGCACAGATACGCAGTATTTT. It is translated as CASSPTSGGTSTDTQYF. Variable domain in full (rest from reference TRBV7-2 and TRBJ2-3): GAGVSQSPSNKVTEKGKDVELRCDPISGHTALYWYRQSLGQGLEFLIYFQGNSAPDKSGLPSDRFSAERTGGSVSTLTIQRTQQEDSAVYLCASSPTSGGTSTDTQYFGPGTRLTVL.